The 3 T cell receptor beta chains listed next were all sequenced from one sample in a study of PD-1 blockade in classical Hodgkin lymphoma. Each and every patient relapsed after autologous stem cell transplantation, and patients got differing brentuximab vedotin exposure. Generated by immunoSEQ multiplex PCR, the TCRdb table keeps only in-frame clones and is missing some. The sample carries around 58,000 clones, roughly nine tenths recorded once. Sequencing was performed on peripheral blood mononuclear cells (PBMCs), taken at baseline. The receptors shown here come from a human donor with classical Hodgkin lymphoma.

V usage is TRBV25-1 and J usage is TRBJ2-5, with D uncertain. This CDR3 has 17 amino acids. Trimming removed 2 bases at V and 2 bases at J, with 18 bases between. Per the germline V gene, CDR1 is MGHDK and CDR2 is SYGVNS. The chain's CDR3 is CASSEDPVKMRQETQYF. DNA of the CDR3: TGTGCCAGCAGTGAAGACCCCGTTAAAATGCGGCAAGAGACCCAGTACTTC.

The count of this clone is one. This chain uses TRBV11-2 with TRBJ2-5; D not certain. Trimming removed 2 bases from V and 0 bases from J, with 10 bases in between. The germline V gene encodes CDR1 SGHAT and CDR2 FQNNGV. The CDR3 is 15 amino acids. CDR3 bases: TGTGCCAGCAGCTTATCTCAGATCTACCAAGAGACCCAGTACTTC. Translated: CASSLSQIYQETQYF. The full variable domain, its missing parts supplied by reference TRBV11-2 and TRBJ2-5, is EAGVAQSPRYKIIEKRQSVAFWCNPISGHATLYWYQQILGQGPKLLIQFQNNGVVDDSQLPKDRFSAERLKGVDSTLKIQPAKLEDSAVYLCASSLSQIYQETQYFGPGTRLLVL.

The chain is built from TRBV27 and TRBJ2-7; D not resolved. CDR1 is MNHEY and CDR2 is SMNVEV in the germline V gene (reference sequence). The CDR3 contains 12 residues. V lost 5 bases to trimming and J lost 7 bases, with 12 bases between them. The CDR3 sequence: CASSGSSVEQYF. The DNA of the CDR3 is TGTGCCAGCAGTGGCTCTTCAGTGGAGCAGTACTTC.